This TCR beta chain was documented in a study of T cell repertoires in cytomegalovirus infection (dated 2019 in TCRdb). A note on the overall study: Because public TCR beta signatures pointed to carriage of CMV infection together with the matching HLA type, the HLA type of each donor mattered for the analysis.

The paper's findings and limits, for the study overall: In the ex vivo response, HLA-C-restricted CMV-specific TCR beta clonotypes were dominant, and in two of eight donors the single most frequent clonotype came from this HLA-C-restricted group. Cumulative frequency of public TCR beta family members discriminated carriers of CMV infection plus the relevant HLA type in this cohort and an independent approximately 360-donor cohort.

Looking up the germline V gene yields CDR1 SQVTM and CDR2 ANQGSEA. Measured from the cysteine to the phenylalanine, the CDR3 is 14 residues long. Kept here is only the CDR3 DNA, which spans 42 bases and is read in frame from base 1. The junction carries 15 bases between V and J, which are trimmed by 6 bases and 1 base respectively. This clonotype was detected ten times or more. It has no known antigen specificity. No base quality information exists; no much larger clone differs at one position. Sequenced on an Illumina HiSeq 1500. In TCRdb, the public reads were trimmed at Q25 with fastp and aligned with MiXCR, with productive beta chains retained. Entries are consolidated by CDR3 protein sequence, retaining the most common genes and DNA. The sample table records 200,000 to 300,000 distinct CDR3 sequences; roughly 13% of these occur just once. The top ten hold around 8.1% of the sample.

This clonotype was sampled from a human donor in good health (CMV status not recorded). Some clones in this sample may be carry-over from other donors' samples. The chain was built from TRBV29-1 and TRBJ1-2; TRBD1 is a weak D gene call, 5 bases matching. The sequenced material came from PBMCs. Here is the DNA: TGCAGCGTCGGCAGGGAGAATCTTAACTATGGCTACACCTTC. The encoded protein is CSVGRENLNYGYTF.